The 22 T cell receptor beta chains reported below all come from one sample, sequenced in a study of cytomegalovirus exposure and HLA in healthy donors. Primers for the PCR totalled 60 Vbeta and 13 Jbeta. Only in-frame clones appear in the TCRdb table, and some are missing; sequencing was by immunoSEQ multiplex PCR. The table includes 130,000 to 150,000 clones, roughly 80% detected once. What was sequenced was PBMCs. Every receptor here comes from a female donor in good health and CMV-seronegative.

This chain uses TRBV9 with TRBJ2-3; D is unclear. Germline values: CDR1 SGDLS, CDR2 YYNGEE. This CDR3 has 13 amino acids. V was cut by 5 bases and J by 0 bases, with 7 bases left in between. The chain's CDR3 is CASSEPSTDTQYF. The CDR3 DNA sequence: TGTGCCAGCAGTGAGCCTAGCACAGATACGCAGTATTTT. Variable domain in full (rest from reference TRBV9 and TRBJ2-3): DSGVTQTPKHLITATGQRVTLRCSPRSGDLSVYWYQQSLDQGLQFLIQYYNGEERAKGNILERFSAQQFPDLHSELNLSSLELGDSALYFCASSEPSTDTQYFGPGTRLTVL.

The J gene is TRBJ1-2, the V gene TRBV28; 7 bases are a match to TRBD1. Trimming removed 5 bases from V and 5 bases from J; junction bases left unmatched: 2. The CDR3 runs to 12 residues. Germline CDR1 is MDHEN and CDR2 is SYDVKM. CDR3 in amino acids: CASSDRVYGYTF. The CDR3 bases are TGTGCCAGCAGTGACAGGGTGTATGGCTACACCTTC.

The rearrangement uses TRBV6-5 and TRBJ1-1, with 9 nucleotides matching TRBD1. This CDR3 spans 15 amino acids. Germline CDR1 and CDR2: MNHEY and SVGAGI. V shed 7 bases, J shed 0 bases, and the junction held 6 bases outside the gene matches. Here the CDR3 reads CASKRTGAVNTEAFF. Written as DNA, the CDR3 is TGTGCCAGCAAAAGGACAGGGGCAGTGAACACTGAAGCTTTCTTT.

This clone was detected a few times. CDR3 bases: TGTGCCAGCAGTCGGGGGGGGACTGAAGCTTTCTTT. Translating it yields CASSRGGTEAFF. The genes are TRBV6-1 and TRBJ1-1, with a possible D match to TRBD1 (5 bases). V lost 5 bases, J lost 5 bases, and 9 bases lay in between. CDR3 length: 12 residues. CDR1 and CDR2 (germline): MNHNS, SASEGT.

The gene calls are TRBV28 and TRBJ1-2; the match to TRBD1 covers 9 bases. Per the germline V gene, CDR1 is MDHEN and CDR2 is SYDVKM. The CDR3 spans 16 residues. V shed 6 bases and J 0 bases; nucleotides not matched to a gene: 8. CDR3 nucleotides: TGTGCCAGCAGCCCCTGGGACAGGGCCGCTAACTATGGCTACACCTTC. It encodes CASSPWDRAANYGYTF.

The chain is built from TRBV28 and TRBJ2-2, with 9 bases matching TRBD1. Germline-derived CDR1 and CDR2 are MDHEN and SYDVKM. The CDR3 sequence is 19 residues long. Trimming removed 7 bases from V and 4 bases from J; junction bases left unmatched: 19. CDR3 region: CASNGIGSWDRAFTGELFF. The CDR3 coding sequence is TGTGCCAGCAATGGGATTGGGTCGTGGGACAGGGCGTTCACCGGGGAGCTGTTTTTT. Complete variable domain (other parts from reference TRBV28 and TRBJ2-2): DVKVTQSSRYLVKRTGEKVFLECVQDMDHENMFWYRQDPGLGLRLIYFSYDVKMKEKGDIPEGYSVSREKKERFSLILESASTNQTSMYLCASNGIGSWDRAFTGELFFGEGSRLTVL.

This rearrangement joins TRBV5-4 to TRBJ2-7; TRBD1 matches at 8 bases. CDR3 length equals 15 residues. V shed 2 bases, J shed 3 bases, and the junction held 7 bases outside the gene matches. The germline gives CDR1 SGHNT, CDR2 YYREEE (reference sequence). The DNA of the CDR3 is TGTGCCAGCAGCTTTGCGGACAGGGCTAACTACGAGCAGTACTTC. It yields the protein CASSFADRANYEQYF.

This chain joins TRBV25-1 and TRBJ1-3; 7 positions match TRBD1. The CDR3 has 14 residues. CDR1 MGHDK and CDR2 SYGVNS come from the germline V gene. The ends lost 1 base at V and 4 bases at J; junction bases unmatched: 1. CDR3: CASSELGQGNTIYF. CDR3 bases: TGTGCCAGCAGTGAATTGGGACAGGGAAACACCATATATTTT. Combining the CDR3 with reference TRBV25-1 and TRBJ1-3 gives the whole variable domain EADIYQTPRYLVIGTGKKITLECSQTMGHDKMYWYQQDPGMELHLIHYSYGVNSTEKGDLSSESTVSRIRTEHFPLTLESARPSHTSQYLCASSELGQGNTIYFGEGSWLTVV.

This clone was seen a single time. The chain is built from TRBV29-1 and TRBJ1-1; no reliable D call. The CDR3 consists of 12 residues. With 8 bases removed from V and 6 bases from J, the gap between germline ends came to 16 bases. Per germline, CDR1 SQVTM and CDR2 ANQGSEA. The CDR3 DNA sequence: TGCAGCACGGAGGCCCAAGGGCCTGAAGCTTTCTTT. Protein product: CSTEAQGPEAFF.

The CDR3 here is CASSQGLYSNEQFF. The CDR3 coding sequence is TGTGCCAGCAGCCAAGGCCTTTATAGCAATGAGCAGTTCTTC. The chain carries TRBV4-2 and TRBJ2-1, with unresolved D. The CDR3 is 14 residues long. CDR1 LGHNA and CDR2 YNFKEQ come from the germline V gene. V was pared by 1 base and J by 6 bases, with 10 bases between.

The chain employs TRBV6-5 and TRBJ1-2; the D gene is possibly TRBD1 (5 bases). CDR1 and CDR2 from the germline V gene are MNHEY and SVGAGI. V was trimmed by 1 base and J by 7 bases, leaving 13 bases between them. This CDR3 contains 14 residues. CDR3 sequence (DNA): TGTGCCAGCAGTTACTTTCAGGGTTCTTCTGGCTACACCTTC. Its protein is CASSYFQGSSGYTF.

This clone came up once. The rearrangement uses TRBV7-9 and TRBJ1-6; 7 bases are shared with TRBD1. Trimming took 5 bases from V and 7 from J; bases not matched to a gene: 14. From germline, CDR1 is SEHNR and CDR2 FQNEAQ (reference sequence). The length of the CDR3 is 17 residues. This chain's CDR3 is CASSPRPGGRGNSPLHF. The CDR3 DNA is TGTGCCAGCAGCCCACGGCCAGGGGGTAGAGGGAATTCACCCCTCCACTTT.

The rearrangement joins TRBV29-1 to TRBJ2-6; D is unclear. V lost 2 bases and J 2 bases, leaving 7 bases between the germline ends. Germline CDR1 and CDR2: SQVTM and ANQGSEA. The CDR3 runs to 14 residues. The CDR3 protein is CSVEFSTGANVLTF. The DNA of the CDR3 is TGCAGCGTTGAATTTAGTACTGGGGCCAACGTCCTGACTTTC.

This clone is labeled medium-sized. This chain connects TRBV4-1 to TRBJ1-2; a weak D match, TRBD1 (5 bases). The CDR3 is 18 residues long. Germline V gene data show CDR1 as MGHRA and CDR2 as YSYEKL. Trimming shortened V by 2 bases and J by 6 bases, and 25 bases separated the two germline ends. CDR3 DNA: TGCGCCAGCAGCCAAAGAGAATCTCTGGTGGACAAATTTCATGGCTACACCTTC. It encodes CASSQRESLVDKFHGYTF.

This clone was found many times. J is TRBJ2-1 and V is TRBV27; the match to TRBD2 covers 11 bases. The V and J ends lost 2 bases and 9 bases, in that order; junction bases with no gene match: 3. This CDR3 has 14 residues. The germline V gene encodes CDR1 MNHEY and CDR2 SMNVEV (reference sequence). The CDR3 sequence is CASSLTTSGVEQFF. In nucleotides, the CDR3 is TGTGCCAGCAGTTTAACGACTAGCGGGGTTGAGCAGTTCTTC.

This chain connects TRBV5-5 to TRBJ2-1, with D maybe TRBD2 (6 bases). The V gene's germline CDR1 is SGHKS and CDR2 YYEKEE (reference sequence). Deletions cut 3 bases from V and 0 bases from J, with 13 bases between. There are 16 residues in the CDR3. Written as DNA, the CDR3 is TGTGCCAGCAGCTCCGAGCGGGCGAGCTCCTACAATGAGCAGTTCTTC. It yields the protein CASSSERASSYNEQFF.

The rearrangement links TRBV6-5 to TRBJ2-2; D unclear. Looked up from germline, CDR1 is MNHEY and CDR2 is SVGAGI. Between the trimmed V and J ends, which lost 8 bases and 4 bases, there was a span of 14 bases. CDR3 size: 14 residues. CDR3 in amino acids: CASRQRSGTGELFF. CDR3 DNA: TGTGCCAGCCGCCAACGATCGGGCACCGGGGAGCTGTTTTTT.

This rearrangement joins TRBV7-9 to TRBJ1-2; 9 bases match TRBD1. CDR3 length equals 15 residues. Germline V gene data show CDR1 as SEHNR and CDR2 as FQNEAQ (reference sequence). V was clipped by 6 bases and J by 8 bases; unmatched bases: 13. Here the CDR3 DNA reads TGTGCCAGCAGGACCACAGGGGGCGCCCTTTGGGGCTACACCTTC. Its translation: CASRTTGGALWGYTF.

CDR3 loop: CASSLSGFSGANVLTF. The CDR3 DNA follows: TGTGCCAGCAGTTTATCGGGATTCTCTGGGGCCAACGTCCTGACTTTC. The rearrangement links TRBV28 to TRBJ2-6; tentative D call: TRBD2 (5 bases). The germline CDR1 and CDR2 sequences are MDHEN and SYDVKM. Trimming cost V 1 base and J 0 bases, with 7 bases left between them. This CDR3 spans 16 amino acids.

In its sample, this clone was seen a few times. V and J are TRBV27 and TRBJ2-1; D might be TRBD1 (6 bases). Trimming cost V 11 bases and J 7 bases, with 15 bases left between them. Germline lookup yields CDR1 MNHEY and CDR2 SMNVEV (reference sequence). The CDR3 has 12 residues. The CDR3 nucleotides read TGTGCCTCCAGGGGAATGGGTAATGAGCAGTTCTTC. Residues: CASRGMGNEQFF.

The V call is TRBV2, the J call TRBJ1-2; 9 nucleotides match TRBD1. J gave up 0 bases and V 6 bases, and 5 bases lay outside the gene matches. This CDR3 comprises 15 residues. CDR1 is SNHLY and CDR2 is FYNNEI in the germline V gene. The CDR3 loop reads CASSLTGGSNYGYTF. Written as DNA, the CDR3 is TGTGCCAGCAGCTTGACAGGGGGATCTAACTATGGCTACACCTTC.

This chain joins TRBV10-3 and TRBJ1-4, with 8 bases that match TRBD1. Germline trimming cut 3 bases from V and 6 bases from J; bases unmatched to any gene: 15. This CDR3 contains 18 residues. The germline gives CDR1 ENHRY, CDR2 SYGVKD. In DNA form, the CDR3 reads TGTGCCATCAGTGAAGGAGGGACAGGTGTAACCACTCATGAAAAACTGTTTTTT. Its protein product is CAISEGGTGVTTHEKLFF.